This T cell receptor beta chain was documented in a study of long-term antiretroviral therapy in people with HIV. On the study more broadly: The earliest samples predate the 2015 immediate-ART recommendation by about a decade. Study-wide results and limits: Pre-ART expanded TRB clones stayed dominant throughout, though often decreasing after ART.

Comments on this clone: Its antigen is undetermined. A junction boundary mismatches the germline segment, possibly from a read error.

Germline V gene sequence: CDR1 ENHRY, CDR2 SYGVKD. This CDR3 is built from 15 residues. Survey-level immunoSEQ v3.0 assays were run. Generated by immunoSEQ multiplex PCR, the TCRdb table keeps only in-frame clones and is missing some. Among about 30,000 clones listed, under 85% were seen once. This chain uses TRBV10-3 with TRBJ2-3, with 9 nucleotides matching TRBD2. Sequences were derived from unsorted PBMCs, sampled 3 years after starting antiretroviral therapy. The receptor comes from a man in his forties with HIV. As DNA, the CDR3 is TGTGCCACCAGTATAGCGGGGGCTAGCACAGATACGCAGTATTTT. It codes for CATSIAGASTDTQYF.